This entry describes one T cell receptor (beta chain). The data were taken from a study of shared clonotypes between healthy human individuals. Naive CD8 cells comprised CD45RO-negative, CCR7-positively selected cells, excluding terminally differentiated effector memory CD45RA+ cells. The trim removed 7 bases at V and 2 bases at J, leaving 7 bases unmatched. From germline, CDR1 is MNHNS and CDR2 SASEGT. The CDR3 is 15 residues long. This table comes from immunoSEQ multiplex PCR, and its TCRdb copy is limited to in-frame clones, with some not included. The table has around 550,000 clones, 95% seen once.

This clonotype was sampled from a woman under 40 in good health. This sequence joins TRBV6-1 and TRBJ1-4, with 7 bases fitting TRBD1. The sequencing sample was made of naive CD8+ T cells sorted from blood. The CDR3 DNA follows: TGTGCCAGCATACTAGGGGGACAGACTAATGAAAAACTGTTTTTT. Amino acids: CASILGGQTNEKLFF.